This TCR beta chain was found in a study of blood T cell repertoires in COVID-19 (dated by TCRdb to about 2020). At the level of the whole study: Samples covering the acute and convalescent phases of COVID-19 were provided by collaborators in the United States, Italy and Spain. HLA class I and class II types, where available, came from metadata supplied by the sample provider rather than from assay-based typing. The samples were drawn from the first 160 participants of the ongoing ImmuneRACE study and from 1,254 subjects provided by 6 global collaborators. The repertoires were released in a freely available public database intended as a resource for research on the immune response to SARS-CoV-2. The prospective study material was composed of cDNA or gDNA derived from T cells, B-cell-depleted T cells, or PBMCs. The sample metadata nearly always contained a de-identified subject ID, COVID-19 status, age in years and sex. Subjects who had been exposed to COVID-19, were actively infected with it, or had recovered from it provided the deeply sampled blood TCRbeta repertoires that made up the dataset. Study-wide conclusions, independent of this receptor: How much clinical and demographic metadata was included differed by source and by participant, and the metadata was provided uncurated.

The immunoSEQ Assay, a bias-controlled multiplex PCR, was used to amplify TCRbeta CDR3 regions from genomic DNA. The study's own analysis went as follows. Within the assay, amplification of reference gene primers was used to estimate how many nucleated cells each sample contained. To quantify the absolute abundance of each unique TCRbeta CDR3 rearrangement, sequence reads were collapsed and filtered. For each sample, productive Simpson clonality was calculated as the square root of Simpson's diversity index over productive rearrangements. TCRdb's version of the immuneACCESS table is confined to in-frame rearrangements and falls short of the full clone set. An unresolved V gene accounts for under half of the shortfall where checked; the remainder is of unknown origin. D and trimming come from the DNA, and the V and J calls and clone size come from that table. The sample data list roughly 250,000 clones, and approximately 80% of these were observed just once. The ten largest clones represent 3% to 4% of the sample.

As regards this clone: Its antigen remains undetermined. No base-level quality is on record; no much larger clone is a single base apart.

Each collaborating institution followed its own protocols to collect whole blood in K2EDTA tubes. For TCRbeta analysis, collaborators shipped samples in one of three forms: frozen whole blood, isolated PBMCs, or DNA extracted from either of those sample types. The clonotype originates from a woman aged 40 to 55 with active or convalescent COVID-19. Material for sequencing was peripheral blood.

The nucleotides are TGCGCCAGCAGTTGGACAGTCCGATCGGAAAAGACCCAGTACTTC. The translation is CASSWTVRSEKTQYF. Recombination linked TRBV5-1 to TRBJ2-5; TRBD1 might be the D gene, on 6 matching bases. The germline V gene encodes CDR1 SGHRS and CDR2 YFSETQ. V and J are truncated by 5 bases and 6 bases respectively, leaving an intervening sequence of 20 bases. Its CDR3 holds 15 amino acids, cysteine through phenylalanine. Left in the record is the CDR3 DNA by itself, 45 bases read in frame from the first base.